The 12 T cell receptor beta chains below come from one sample, sequenced in a study of sequential checkpoint blockade in melanoma. Measured with immunoSEQ multiplex PCR; TCRdb has only the in-frame clones, and not every one. The sample has roughly 2,200 clones, over 20% seen once. As to treatment: randomized to nivolumab then ipilimumab (arm A) or the reverse (arm B). Sequenced here: tumor tissue (inferred from file names), sampled from a patient given nivolumab and ipilimumab in sequence. The receptors stem from a human donor with melanoma.

The CDR3 DNA reads as TGTGCTAGTGGTTTGGACAGGGGATGGCAAGAGACCCAGTACTTC. The encoded protein is CASGLDRGWQETQYF. V is TRBV12-5 and J is TRBJ2-5; 7 bases fit TRBD1. Germline V lookup: CDR1 LGHNT, CDR2 FRNRAP. This CDR3 is built from 15 residues. J lost 2 bases, V lost 1 base, and 4 bases had no gene match. The full variable domain, in which reference TRBV12-5 and TRBJ2-5 provide the parts outside the CDR3, is DARVTQTPRHKVTEMGQEVTMRCQPILGHNTVFWYRQTMMQGLELLAYFRNRAPLDDSGMPKDRFSAEMPDATLATLKIQPSEPRDSAVYFCASGLDRGWQETQYFGPGTRLLVL.

The genes are TRBV5-1 and TRBJ2-1; 8 nucleotides match TRBD2. Germline V lookup: CDR1 SGHRS, CDR2 YFSETQ. The CDR3 has 19 residues. V shed 0 bases, J shed 0 bases, and the junction held 11 bases outside the gene matches. DNA of the CDR3: TGCGCCAGCAGCTTGGGGAGCGGGGGTTCCCAAAGCTCCTACAATGAGCAGTTCTTC. This translates into CASSLGSGGSQSSYNEQFF.

In DNA form, the CDR3 reads TGTGCCAGCAGTTGGGCTGCGGGGGGAGCGCGCAATGAGCAGTTCTTC. It codes for CASSWAAGGARNEQFF. The genes are TRBV6-8 and TRBJ2-1; 8 nucleotides align to TRBD2. V was pared by 4 bases and J by 6 bases, with 11 bases of the junction left unmatched. The CDR3 consists of 16 residues. CDR1 MNHGY and CDR2 SAAAGT come from the germline V gene.

V usage is TRBV5-1 and J usage is TRBJ2-2, with D possibly TRBD1 on 5 matching bases. Trimming left V 0 bases short and J 5 bases short, with 8 bases between. CDR1 is SGHRS, CDR2 YFSETQ, per germline. This CDR3 contains 14 residues. CDR3 sequence: CASSLAAGTGELFF. Written as DNA, the CDR3 is TGCGCCAGCAGCTTGGCCGCAGGGACCGGGGAGCTGTTTTTT.

In its sample, this clone was seen a few times. The chain has TRBV30 and TRBJ2-7, with 7 bases aligning to TRBD1. The V gene end was trimmed by 4 bases and the J gene end by 3 bases; junction bases not matched to a gene: 9. Germline CDR1 GTSNPN, CDR2 SVGIG (reference sequence). This CDR3 has 14 amino acids. CDR3 in amino acids: CAWNTRDSNYEQYF. The CDR3 DNA sequence: TGTGCCTGGAATACCCGGGACAGTAACTACGAGCAGTACTTC.

This clone was counted a few times. V and J are TRBV11-3 and TRBJ1-1; D not resolved. The CDR3 length is 14 residues. Per the germline V gene, CDR1 is SGHNT and CDR2 is YENEEA. Trimming stripped 2 bases from V and 2 bases from J, with 9 bases between. In nucleotides, the CDR3 is TGTGCCAGCAGCTTATCTCCGACCAACACTGAAGCTTTCTTT. Amino acids: CASSLSPTNTEAFF.

This clone was observed a handful of times. This chain joins TRBV11-3 and TRBJ2-5; 11 bases are a match to TRBD1. The CDR3 has 15 residues. The germline V gene has CDR1 SGHNT and CDR2 YENEEA. V lost 5 bases to trimming and J lost 5 bases; unmatched junction nucleotides: 7. CDR3 coding DNA: TGTGCCAGCAGCCCGAGGACAGGGGGCGGCGAGACCCAGTACTTC. Residues: CASSPRTGGGETQYF.

The J gene is TRBJ1-4, the V gene TRBV14; the D is unclear. Trimming took off 1 base at V and 5 bases at J, with 14 bases between the two ends. This CDR3 has 16 residues. Germline CDR1 is SGHDN and CDR2 is FVKESK. The CDR3 is CASSQGSSAVNEKLFF. The CDR3 nucleotides read TGTGCCAGCAGCCAAGGGTCTTCGGCAGTCAATGAAAAACTGTTTTTT. The variable domain in full, completed from reference TRBV14 and TRBJ1-4, reads EAGVTQFPSHSVIEKGQTVTLRCDPISGHDNLYWYRRVMGKEIKFLLHFVKESKQDESGMPNNRFLAERTGGTYSTLKVQPAELEDSGVYFCASSQGSSAVNEKLFFGSGTQLSVL.

This clone is termed medium-sized. The V call is TRBV6-8, the J call TRBJ2-7, with no clear D. The CDR3 is made up of 13 amino acids. Germline CDR1 MNHGY, CDR2 SAAAGT. V gave up 1 base and J gave up 0 bases, with 4 bases separating them. Written as DNA, the CDR3 is TGTGCCAGCAGTTACTACGGCTCCTACGAGCAGTACTTC. This codes for CASSYYGSYEQYF.

This clone was counted a single time. V is TRBV19 and J is TRBJ1-1; no reliable D call. Germline CDR1 and CDR2: LNHDA and SQIVND (reference sequence). This CDR3 is 16 amino acids long. Trimming shortened V by 4 bases and J by 1 base, and 16 bases separated the two germline ends. The CDR3 DNA reads as TGTGCCAGTAGTAACGGCGCGGCGGGGTGGAACACTGAAGCTTTCTTT. Translated: CASSNGAAGWNTEAFF.

In DNA, the CDR3 is TGTGCCAGCAGTGAAGCCAGGGCCGTCGAGCAGTACTTC. Translating gives CASSEARAVEQYF. This rearrangement joins TRBV6-7 to TRBJ2-7; D may be TRBD1 (5 bases). Being an ORF, TRBV6-7 has a function that is uncertain. The CDR3 runs 13 residues. V gave up 5 bases and J gave up 6 bases, with 14 bases separating them.

The chain combines TRBV30 with TRBJ1-6; 7 nucleotides align to TRBD1. The CDR3 spans 12 residues. The V segment lost 5 bases and the J segment 11 bases; nucleotides outside the gene matches: 6. Per germline, CDR1 GTSNPN and CDR2 SVGIG (reference sequence). CDR3 sequence: CAWARQGAPLHF. The DNA of the CDR3 is TGTGCCTGGGCAAGACAGGGCGCACCCCTCCACTTT.